This TCR beta chain was recorded in a study of blood T cells in healthy people across ages. Using a J-beta primer mix together with a sample-barcoded 5' primer, a second PCR was run for about 6 to 12 cycles. A template-switch adaptor with 12 random nucleotides tagged each cDNA molecule. TCRdb re-called the 5' RACE reads through MiXCR, storing one row per CDR3 protein. The sample comprises 1.4 million to 1.5 million distinct CDR3 sequences, roughly 40% of which are singletons, and roughly 7.9% rests with the top ten. Germline V gene sequence: CDR1 SGHTS, CDR2 YDEGEE. The length of the CDR3 is 14 residues. The study's findings and limits: Long-lived and aged donors differed, with more naive CD4+ cells and higher diversity in the long-lived. Changes seen in expanded clonotypes were possibly confounded by donor CMV status left unknown. Significant beta diversity loss was already apparent by age about 39, declining roughly linearly.

To note about this clonotype: Antigen: not known. Compared with germline, one end of the junction differs, possibly owing to a read error.

This receptor was taken from a young woman in good health. V gene TRBV5-8 combines with J gene TRBJ1-1; D remains unclear. Sequencing used blood. The CDR3 DNA reads as TGTGCCAGCCCTTTCGGGCAGCTGAACACTGGAGCTTTCTTT. Protein: CASPFGQLNTGAFF.